Sequencing of this T cell receptor beta chain was carried out in a study of beta chain features in type 1 diabetes. Study-wide points: People with Type 1 diabetes carried modestly yet significantly shorter TCRB CDR3s in all four CD4+ subsets. Cells expressing TCR highly could be over-represented by cDNA sequencing.

This clone was detected only a few times. Its specificity is unknown. A CD45RO/CCR7/CD25/CD127/CD95/CD27 panel sorted naive, central memory, regulatory and stem cell-like memory CD4+ cells. What was sequenced were expressed TCRB transcripts, since all of the isolated RNA had been reverse transcribed. Generated by immunoSEQ multiplex PCR, the TCRdb table keeps only in-frame clones and is missing some. The data show 900,000 or so clones, with roughly a sixth seen just once and 0.02% to 0.03% held by the top ten. Sequenced sample: naive CD4+ T cells from blood. The origin of this receptor is a woman aged 18-29 years in good health.

The CDR3 region has the DNA TGCGCCAGTAGGACTAGCGGGGCCTACGAGCAGTACTTC. This codes for CASRTSGAYEQYF. The rearrangement uses TRBV10-2 and TRBJ2-7, with 12 bases lining up with TRBD2. Germline V gene sequence: CDR1 WSHSY, CDR2 SAAADI. This CDR3 has 13 amino acids. V shed 9 bases, J shed 2 bases, and the junction held 2 bases outside the gene matches.